Following are 17 T cell receptor beta chains from one sample sequenced in a study of cytomegalovirus exposure and HLA in healthy donors. TCRdb's copy holds only in-frame clones and misses some; the assay was immunoSEQ multiplex PCR. The data show around 190,000 clones, about 85% seen once. Material for sequencing was PBMCs. These TCRs come from a man between 18 and 29 years old in good health and CMV-seropositive.

The V call is TRBV19, the J call TRBJ1-1; D is uncertain. Per germline, CDR1 LNHDA and CDR2 SQIVND (reference sequence). The CDR3 covers 13 residues. V was trimmed by 1 base and J by 8 bases, leaving 11 bases between them. The CDR3 DNA reads as TGTGCCAGTAGTATAGGAACATCCACGGAAGCTTTCTTT. Protein sequence: CASSIGTSTEAFF.

This rearrangement joins TRBV5-5 to TRBJ1-2, with 9 bases that match TRBD1. In germline, CDR1 is SGHKS, CDR2 YYEKEE (reference sequence). This CDR3 contains 14 residues. The trim removed 4 bases at V and 4 bases at J, leaving 5 bases unmatched. The DNA of the CDR3 is TGTGCCAGCAGCCTAGGACAGGGGATCTATGGCTACACCTTC. Its translation is CASSLGQGIYGYTF.

The rearrangement links TRBV2 to TRBJ2-7; D might be TRBD1 (6 bases). The germline V and J ends were trimmed by 6 bases and 9 bases, with 18 bases remaining between them. Per the germline V gene, CDR1 is SNHLY and CDR2 is FYNNEI. There are 13 residues in the CDR3. CDR3 bases: TGTGCCAGCAGGGACCATACAGGGATTAGGCAGTACTTC. Translation gives CASRDHTGIRQYF.

V is TRBV19 and J is TRBJ2-2; TRBD1 agrees at 10 bases. Germline lookup yields CDR1 LNHDA and CDR2 SQIVND (reference sequence). This CDR3 contains 17 residues. V lost 9 bases to trimming and J lost 9 bases; unmatched junction nucleotides: 19. CDR3 DNA: TGTGCCAGCTGGGACAGGGGTGGGAGTGAAGAAGGGAGGGAGCTGTTTTTT. This translates into CASWDRGGSEEGRELFF.

V usage is TRBV2 and J usage is TRBJ1-6, with D possibly matching TRBD1 (5 bases). Germline CDR1 reads SNHLY; CDR2 reads FYNNEI. The CDR3 loop spans 13 amino acids. For the CDR3, the DNA is TGTGTGACCACAGGCCACTATAATTCACCCCTCCACTTT. The encoded protein is CVTTGHYNSPLHF.

The rearrangement joins TRBV10-2 to TRBJ2-7; 8 bases fit TRBD2. With V trimmed by 0 bases and J by 2 bases, 6 bases remained unmatched. This CDR3 spans 16 amino acids. Germline V gene sequence: CDR1 WSHSY, CDR2 SAAADI. The CDR3 DNA is TGCGCCAGCAGTGAGTCACTAGCGGCTACAACCTACGAGCAGTACTTC. As protein: CASSESLAATTYEQYF.

There are a few counts of this clone. The chain has TRBV6-6 and TRBJ2-3; unclear D gene. The V gene lost 5 bases and the J gene lost 5 bases, with 8 bases spanning the gap. This CDR3 has 12 amino acids. Germline assignment: CDR1 MNHNY and CDR2 SVGAGI (reference sequence). DNA for the CDR3: TGTGCCAGCAGTACAACCCAAGATACGCAGTATTTT. Amino acids: CASSTTQDTQYF.

This rearrangement joins TRBV4-1 to TRBJ2-3; 9 nucleotides line up with TRBD2. Trimming removed 3 bases from V and 8 bases from J; junction bases left unmatched: 3. The CDR3 runs 13 residues. Germline CDR1 MGHRA, CDR2 YSYEKL. In nucleotides, the CDR3 is TGCGCCAGCAGCCAGGTACTAGCGGGTACGCAGTATTTT. It specifies CASSQVLAGTQYF.

The gene calls are TRBV6-1 and TRBJ2-7, with 12 bases lining up with TRBD1. V trimming: 2 bases; J trimming: 6 bases; junction bases outside the gene matches: 8. CDR3 length: 16 residues. The germline V gene has CDR1 MNHNS and CDR2 SASEGT. CDR3 sequence: CASSEFTGTGGFEQYF. As DNA, the CDR3 is TGTGCCAGCAGTGAATTCACCGGGACAGGGGGCTTCGAGCAGTACTTC.

Worth noting for this clone: Other nucleotide sequences in the sample specify the same CDR3. In DNA, the CDR3 is TGTGCCAGCAGTCTTGGACAGGGGGCCGACTATGGCTACACCTTC. This sequence encodes CASSLGQGADYGYTF. The chain uses TRBV28 and TRBJ1-2; TRBD1 aligns across 11 bases. This CDR3 is 15 amino acids long. Germline CDR1 is MDHEN and CDR2 is SYDVKM. V dropped 5 bases and J dropped 3; count of bases not matched to a gene: 5.

The chain has TRBV5-6 and TRBJ2-7; D ambiguous. CDR1 is SGHDT, CDR2 YYEEEE, per germline. The CDR3 loop spans 11 amino acids. V was trimmed by 5 bases and J by 4 bases, leaving 7 bases between them. CDR3 DNA: TGTGCCAGCAGTTCAGGTTACGAGCAGTACTTC. Translating it yields CASSSGYEQYF.

This chain uses TRBV28 with TRBJ2-3; 9 nucleotides line up with TRBD2. CDR3 length equals 18 residues. CDR1 and CDR2 from the germline V gene are MDHEN and SYDVKM. J was trimmed by 1 base and V by 3 bases; bases with no gene match: 11. The CDR3 sequence: CASSLGRGTSRGTDTQYF. CDR3 sequence (DNA): TGTGCCAGCAGTTTGGGTAGAGGGACTAGCAGGGGCACAGATACGCAGTATTTT.

The chain is built from TRBV30 and TRBJ1-2; D possibly corresponds to TRBD1 (5 bases). The V end lost 0 bases, the J end lost 7 bases, and 12 bases lay between the germline ends. The germline V gene has CDR1 GTSNPN and CDR2 SVGIG (reference sequence). The CDR3 is 13 residues long. The DNA for the CDR3 is TGTGCCTGGAGTGTACTCCAGGGTGGTGGCTACACCTTC. This sequence encodes CAWSVLQGGGYTF.

The chain recombines TRBV2 with TRBJ2-3, with 7 bases fitting TRBD1. Trimming at V came to 4 bases and at J to 5 bases, leaving 6 bases not matched to a gene. The CDR3 runs to 14 residues. The germline gives CDR1 SNHLY, CDR2 FYNNEI. The DNA for the CDR3 is TGTGCCAGCAGTGGATTGCCAGGGGGAGATACGCAGTATTTT. It is translated as CASSGLPGGDTQYF.

The V and J genes are TRBV5-1 and TRBJ2-7, with D possibly being TRBD1 (6 bases). The CDR3 length is 14 residues. Germline values: CDR1 SGHRS, CDR2 YFSETQ. The germline V and J ends were trimmed by 0 bases and 2 bases, with 9 bases remaining between them. Here the CDR3 reads CASSLGGLPYEQYF. For the CDR3, the DNA is TGCGCCAGCAGCTTGGGGGGGCTTCCCTACGAGCAGTACTTC. Based on the CDR3 plus reference TRBV5-1 and TRBJ2-7, the full variable domain is KAGVTQTPRYLIKTRGQQVTLSCSPISGHRSVSWYQQTPGQGLQFLFEYFSETQRNKGNFPGRFSGRQFSNSRSEMNVSTLELGDSALYLCASSLGGLPYEQYFGPGTRLTVT.

The chain employs TRBV2 and TRBJ1-2, with TRBD1 matching 7 bases. V shed 10 bases, J shed 4 bases, and the junction held 6 bases outside the gene matches. The CDR3 is 12 residues long. The germline V gene encodes CDR1 SNHLY and CDR2 FYNNEI. The CDR3 coding sequence is TGTGCCACCCCGACAGGGAGCTATGGCTACACCTTC. This encodes CATPTGSYGYTF.

The chain links TRBV5-1 to TRBJ2-1, with TRBD2 matching over 8 bases. The CDR3 has 15 residues. Trimming cost V 4 bases and J 1 base; bases outside gene matches: 4. Germline CDR1 reads SGHRS; CDR2 reads YFSETQ. CDR3 residues: CASSPAGESYNEQFF. The CDR3 DNA is TGCGCCAGCAGCCCAGCGGGGGAATCCTACAATGAGCAGTTCTTC.